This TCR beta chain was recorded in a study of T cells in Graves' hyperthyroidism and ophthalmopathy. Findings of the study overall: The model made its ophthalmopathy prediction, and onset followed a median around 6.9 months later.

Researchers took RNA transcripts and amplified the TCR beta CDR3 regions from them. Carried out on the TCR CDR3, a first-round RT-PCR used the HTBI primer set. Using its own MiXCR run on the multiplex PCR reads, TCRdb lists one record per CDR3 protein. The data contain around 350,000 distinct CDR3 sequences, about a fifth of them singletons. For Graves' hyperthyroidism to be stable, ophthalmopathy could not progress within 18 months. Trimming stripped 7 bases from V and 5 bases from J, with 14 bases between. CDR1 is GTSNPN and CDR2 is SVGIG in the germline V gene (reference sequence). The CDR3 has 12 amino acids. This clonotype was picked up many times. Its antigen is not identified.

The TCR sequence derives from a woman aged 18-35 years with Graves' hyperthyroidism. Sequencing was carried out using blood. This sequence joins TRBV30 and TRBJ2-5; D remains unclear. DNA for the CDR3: TGTGCCTCCGGAAGGTCGCTGGAGACCCAGTACTTC. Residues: CASGRSLETQYF.